This record looks at one TCR beta chain sequence and its context. What it binds is not known. The data are from a study of PD-L1 blockade in urothelial cancer. The wider study: Analysis of the blood was performed 3 weeks (second dose) and 6 weeks after treatment start. T cells were recovered from blood samples at a median of approximately 150,000.

Diagnoses among patients were locally advanced or metastatic urothelial carcinoma. Germline V gives CDR1 MDHEN, CDR2 SYDVKM. V shed 6 bases, J shed 4 bases, and the junction held 9 bases outside the gene matches. This CDR3 is 15 amino acids long. TCRdb keeps only in-frame clones here, not all; method: immunoSEQ multiplex PCR. The sample carries some 42,000 clones, 81% recorded once. Study results and caveats: Better progression-free and overall survival followed lower pretreatment blood clonality.

Specimen: PBMCs, collected around atezolizumab (anti-PD-L1) treatment. This TCR derives from a man in his 70s with urothelial cancer. The chain couples TRBV28 to TRBJ1-5; 7 nucleotides line up with TRBD1. The CDR3 loop is CASRPGTVQNQPQHF. The CDR3 nucleotides read TGTGCCAGCAGACCCGGGACAGTACAGAATCAGCCCCAGCATTTT. Full variable domain (outside the CDR3, taken from reference TRBV28 and TRBJ1-5): DVKVTQSSRYLVKRTGEKVFLECVQDMDHENMFWYRQDPGLGLRLIYFSYDVKMKEKGDIPEGYSVSREKKERFSLILESASTNQTSMYLCASRPGTVQNQPQHFGDGTRLSIL.